The next 21 T cell receptor beta chains were all read from a single sample in a study of T-cell memory formation after mild COVID-19. TCRdb processed the 5' RACE reads anew with MiXCR; each CDR3 protein has one entry. This sample yields 530,000 or so distinct CDR3 sequences, of which around 15% are seen a single time; roughly 7.7% belongs to the top ten. Material: PBMCs or a T cell subset sorted from them (not recorded which). The receptor set was obtained from an adult woman who had mild COVID-19 (a few samples of this study predate the infection). Cell type and time point are not known.

The sample holds a few counts of this clonotype. The chain couples TRBV9 to TRBJ2-1; D might be TRBD1 (6 bases). The CDR3 covers 15 residues. Per germline, CDR1 SGDLS and CDR2 YYNGEE. V was clipped by 0 bases and J by 7 bases, with 14 bases between them. Written as DNA, the CDR3 is TGTGCCAGCAGCGTAGGAACAGGGAGATTTAATGAGCAGTTCTTC. Amino acids: CASSVGTGRFNEQFF.

The sample holds a few counts of this clonotype. J is TRBJ1-5 and V is TRBV5-1, with D possibly TRBD1 on 6 matching bases. The V and J ends lost 5 bases and 1 base respectively, with 13 bases between them. CDR3 length: 15 residues. Germline V gene sequence: CDR1 SGHRS, CDR2 YFSETQ. CDR3 in amino acids: CASSPGQSSNQPQHF. The DNA for the CDR3 is TGCGCCAGCAGTCCTGGACAGTCGAGCAATCAGCCCCAGCATTTT.

V and J are TRBV9 and TRBJ1-2; no reliable D call. V was shortened by 0 bases and J by 8 bases, with 8 bases between the two germline ends. The CDR3 runs 12 residues. Germline CDR1 reads SGDLS; CDR2 reads YYNGEE. CDR3 amino acids: CASSVAGRGYTF. CDR3 nucleotides: TGTGCCAGCAGCGTAGCTGGGAGGGGCTACACCTTC.

The table lists this clonotype with a few counts. The chain recombines TRBV20-1 with TRBJ1-6, with D tentatively TRBD1 (5 bases). V lost 6 bases and J lost 8, with 20 bases in between. Germline-derived CDR1 and CDR2 are DFQATT and SNEGSKA (reference sequence). This CDR3 region has 15 residues. CDR3 protein: CSAKDTRGDYSPLHF. The CDR3 DNA is TGCAGTGCAAAAGATACCCGGGGGGACTATTCACCCCTCCACTTT.

The chain links TRBV20-1 to TRBJ2-6; D is unresolved. The CDR3 is 18 amino acids. Trimming removed 1 base at V and 3 bases at J, with 19 bases between. Per the germline V gene, CDR1 is DFQATT and CDR2 is SNEGSKA (reference sequence). CDR3 region: CSARGRFSLSDGANVLTF. CDR3 bases: TGCAGTGCTAGAGGTCGATTTAGTTTATCAGATGGGGCCAACGTCCTGACTTTC.

The chain uses TRBV7-6 and TRBJ2-5, with D possibly TRBD2 on 5 matching bases. Germline V lookup: CDR1 SGHVS, CDR2 FNYEAQ. Trimming cost V 5 bases and J 2 bases, with 12 bases left between them. The CDR3 loop spans 14 amino acids. The CDR3 coding sequence is TGTGCCAGCAGCCCCGGGGTGCTACAAGAGACCCAGTACTTC. Translation: CASSPGVLQETQYF.

This clonotype was found a few times. V and J are TRBV18 and TRBJ2-1; D is uncertain. This CDR3 has 14 residues. CDR1 is KGHSH and CDR2 is LQKENI in the germline V gene. V dropped 3 bases and J dropped 2 bases, with 8 bases sitting between them. The CDR3 sequence: CASSPARTYNEQFF. In nucleotides, the CDR3 is TGTGCCAGCTCACCTGCCAGGACCTACAATGAGCAGTTCTTC.

This clonotype was observed a handful of times. This chain links TRBV12-3 or TRBV12-4 with TRBJ2-2, with unresolved D. There are 12 residues in the CDR3. Trimming cost V 6 bases and J 7 bases, with 9 bases left between them. CDR3 amino acids: CASSPWVGELFF. The CDR3 bases are TGTGCCAGCAGCCCCTGGGTCGGGGAGCTGTTTTTT.

The CDR3 is CASSLIVRAEGYTF. The DNA of the CDR3 is TGTGCCAGCAGTTTGATTGTGCGGGCAGAGGGCTACACCTTC. The chain carries TRBV12-3 or TRBV12-4 and TRBJ1-2; D unclear. This CDR3 has 14 residues. The germline V and J ends were trimmed by 3 bases and 8 bases, with 16 bases remaining between them.

This clonotype was observed a few times. This chain links TRBV6-2 or TRBV6-3 with TRBJ2-1, with 12 bases identical to TRBD2. Trimming took 5 bases from V and 8 from J; bases not matched to a gene: 7. The germline CDR1 and CDR2 sequences are MNHEY and SVGEGT. The CDR3 has 15 residues. CDR3 loop: CASSLLAGGMDEQFF. In nucleotides, the CDR3 is TGTGCCAGCAGTCTACTAGCGGGAGGTATGGATGAGCAGTTCTTC.

The sample holds a few counts of this clonotype. The rearrangement joins TRBV2 to TRBJ2-1; D perhaps matches TRBD1 (5 bases). V was shortened by 5 bases and J by 3 bases, with 11 bases between the two germline ends. The germline V gene has CDR1 SNHLY and CDR2 FYNNEI. The CDR3 contains 14 residues. CDR3 in amino acids: CASSKQVLYNEQFF. In DNA, the CDR3 is TGTGCCAGCAGTAAACAGGTTCTCTACAATGAGCAGTTCTTC.

J is TRBJ2-1 and V is TRBV9, with D perhaps TRBD2 (5 bases). Trimming shortened V by 4 bases and J by 3 bases, and 26 bases separated the two germline ends. The CDR3 has 19 residues. Germline CDR1 SGDLS, CDR2 YYNGEE. The CDR3 sequence: CASSLRLSGLGRDYNEQFF. The DNA for the CDR3 is TGTGCCAGCAGCTTACGCTTGAGCGGTCTCGGTCGCGACTACAATGAGCAGTTCTTC. Complete variable domain (other parts from reference TRBV9 and TRBJ2-1): DSGVTQTPKHLITATGQRVTLRCSPRSGDLSVYWYQQSLDQGLQFLIQYYNGEERAKGNILERFSAQQFPDLHSELNLSSLELGDSALYFCASSLRLSGLGRDYNEQFFGPGTRLTVL.

The CDR3 DNA reads as TGCGCCAGCAGTGAGGACAGGGGAGAGAACACCGGGGAGCTGTTTTTT. Translating gives CASSEDRGENTGELFF. The chain has TRBV23-1 and TRBJ2-2; 9 nucleotides agree with TRBD1. TRBV23-1 is given ORF status, its function remaining uncertain. The CDR3 sequence is 16 residues long. Unmatched junction bases numbered 5, after V lost 5 bases and J lost 1 base.

The genes are TRBV10-3 and TRBJ1-1; D is ambiguous. The V end lost 4 bases, the J end lost 0 bases, and 3 bases lay between the germline ends. Germline V gene lookup returns CDR1 ENHRY and CDR2 SYGVKD. There are 12 residues in the CDR3. The CDR3 protein is CAISALNTEAFF. For the CDR3, the DNA is TGTGCCATCAGTGCCTTGAACACTGAAGCTTTCTTT.

This clonotype appeared a few times. V usage is TRBV27 and J usage is TRBJ2-3; no clear D gene. Looked up from germline, CDR1 is MNHEY and CDR2 is SMNVEV (reference sequence). This CDR3 spans 13 amino acids. The V end lost 8 bases, the J end lost 3 bases, and 12 bases lay between the germline ends. Here the CDR3 DNA reads TGTGCCAGCGGGCAAGACTTGACAGATACGCAGTATTTT. Translation: CASGQDLTDTQYF.

This clonotype showed up many times. The chain combines TRBV5-1 with TRBJ2-3, with TRBD2 identical over 9 bases. Germline V gene data show CDR1 as SGHRS and CDR2 as YFSETQ. The CDR3 extends over 15 amino acids. After removal of 4 bases from V and 0 bases from J, the junction contained 3 bases not matched to a gene. The CDR3 protein is CASSRTSDSTDTQYF. The DNA of the CDR3 is TGCGCCAGCAGCCGGACTAGCGACAGCACAGATACGCAGTATTTT.

This clonotype has only a few counts. The chain links TRBV6-2 or TRBV6-3 to TRBJ1-1, with D unclear. Trimming removed 1 base at V and 3 bases at J, with 12 bases between. There are 15 residues in the CDR3. Germline V CDR1 and CDR2: MNHEY, SVGEGT. The CDR3 nucleotides read TGTGCCAGCAGTTACTGGGCCCCTCCCCACACTGAAGCTTTCTTT. Translated, it gives CASSYWAPPHTEAFF.

V usage is TRBV5-1 and J usage is TRBJ2-1, with 11 bases lining up with TRBD1. The CDR3 has 15 amino acids. Germline CDR1 and CDR2: SGHRS and YFSETQ. Trimming removed 3 bases from V and 5 bases from J; junction bases left unmatched: 4. CDR3 nucleotides: TGCGCCAGCAGCTCTCGGGACAGGGGGGACAATGAGCAGTTCTTC. Protein sequence: CASSSRDRGDNEQFF.

In this sample, this clonotype turned up a few times. The V call is TRBV25-1, the J call TRBJ1-1, with D uncertain. This CDR3 comprises 15 residues. Germline V CDR1 and CDR2: MGHDK, SYGVNS. V shed 1 base and J shed 0 bases, with 9 bases lying between them. The CDR3 loop is CASSELSDLNTEAFF. CDR3 nucleotide sequence: TGTGCCAGCAGTGAATTGTCAGACCTGAACACTGAAGCTTTCTTT. The full variable domain, in which reference TRBV25-1 and TRBJ1-1 provide the parts outside the CDR3, is EADIYQTPRYLVIGTGKKITLECSQTMGHDKMYWYQQDPGMELHLIHYSYGVNSTEKGDLSSESTVSRIRTEHFPLTLESARPSHTSQYLCASSELSDLNTEAFFGQGTRLTVV.

This clonotype has more than one count but fewer than ten. This sequence joins TRBV2 and TRBJ2-7; D not resolved. There are 15 residues in the CDR3. Germline assignment: CDR1 SNHLY and CDR2 FYNNEI. The V gene lost 1 base and the J gene lost 1 base, with 11 bases spanning the gap. The CDR3 spells CASSEDRMGSYEQYF. In DNA form, the CDR3 reads TGTGCCAGCAGTGAAGACCGCATGGGTTCCTACGAGCAGTACTTC.

This clonotype was seen only a few times. The rearrangement links TRBV24-1 to TRBJ2-5; D could derive from TRBD1 or TRBD2 (5 bases each). Germline CDR1 is KGHDR and CDR2 is SFDVKD. The CDR3 is made up of 12 amino acids. V was shortened by 9 bases and J by 2 bases, with 9 bases between the two germline ends. Here the CDR3 reads CATGTGQETQYF. In DNA form, the CDR3 reads TGTGCCACCGGGACGGGACAAGAGACCCAGTACTTC.